Listed here are 12 T cell receptor beta chains from one sample, sequenced in a study of cytomegalovirus exposure and HLA in healthy donors. The PCR contained 60 Vbeta and 13 Jbeta primers. Method: immunoSEQ multiplex PCR; TCRdb's copy keeps in-frame clones and lacks some. Here the sample spans over 100,000 clones, roughly 80% being singletons. Sequencing was carried out using PBMCs. The receptors here all came from a male donor in good health and CMV-seronegative.

The rearrangement uses TRBV5-6 and TRBJ2-5; possible D gene TRBD2, 5 bases. The germline CDR1 and CDR2 sequences are SGHDT and YYEEEE. Trimming cost V 6 bases and J 2 bases, with 11 bases left between them. This CDR3 spans 13 amino acids. The CDR3 protein is CASTTRAQETQYF. CDR3 sequence (DNA): TGTGCCAGCACCACGCGGGCACAAGAGACCCAGTACTTC.

The V gene is TRBV18, the J gene TRBJ2-1; 11 nucleotides match TRBD2. The length of the CDR3 is 17 residues. Germline CDR1 reads KGHSH; CDR2 reads LQKENI. Trimming at V came to 6 bases and at J to 0 bases, leaving 7 bases not matched to a gene. The CDR3 DNA sequence: TGTGCCAGCTCCCCCGGGACTAGCGGTAGCTCCTACAATGAGCAGTTCTTC. Translating it yields CASSPGTSGSSYNEQFF.

This chain links TRBV4-3 with TRBJ2-7; 10 nucleotides align to TRBD2. CDR1 and CDR2 (germline): LGHNA, YSLEER. J gave up 3 bases and V 0 bases, and 5 bases lay outside the gene matches. The CDR3 length is 16 residues. CDR3 nucleotides: TGCGCCAGCAGCCAAGAAATAAGCGGGGGGGTCTACGAGCAGTACTTC. Residues: CASSQEISGGVYEQYF.

This clone was recorded once. The V gene is TRBV6-6, the J gene TRBJ2-1, with D possibly being TRBD1 (6 bases). The CDR3 contains 14 residues. V was cut by 6 bases and J by 8 bases, with 17 bases left in between. CDR1 MNHNY and CDR2 SVGAGI come from the germline V gene (reference sequence). The CDR3 reads CASSFNAQGHEQFF. The CDR3 bases are TGTGCCAGCAGCTTTAACGCGCAGGGGCATGAGCAGTTCTTC.

The chain has TRBV18 and TRBJ2-7, with 11 bases aligning to TRBD2. The CDR3 length is 16 residues. The V segment lost 0 bases and the J segment 4 bases; nucleotides outside the gene matches: 5. Germline CDR1 is KGHSH and CDR2 is LQKENI. The CDR3 DNA is TGTGCCAGCTCACCACCGTTAGCGGGAGGGATGTACGAGCAGTACTTC. Its protein product is CASSPPLAGGMYEQYF.

The chain carries TRBV18 and TRBJ2-5, with TRBD1 matching 7 bases. The CDR3 consists of 16 residues. J gave up 2 bases and V 1 base, and 7 bases lay outside the gene matches. CDR1 and CDR2 (germline): KGHSH, LQKENI. The CDR3 is CASSPQQGVGQETQYF. The CDR3 nucleotides are TGTGCCAGCTCACCACAGCAGGGGGTTGGGCAAGAGACCCAGTACTTC.

This clone was seen only a few times. The chain links TRBV19 to TRBJ1-5; D is uncertain. The CDR3 runs 14 residues. Trimming took off 5 bases at V and 1 base at J, with 9 bases between the two ends. Germline V gene lookup returns CDR1 LNHDA and CDR2 SQIVND (reference sequence). The CDR3 nucleotides are TGTGCCAGTAGTTCCGGACTGAGCAATCAGCCCCAGCATTTT. Translated, it gives CASSSGLSNQPQHF. The full variable domain, with the rest looked up from reference TRBV19 and TRBJ1-5, is DGGITQSPKYLFRKEGQNVTLSCEQNLNHDAMYWYRQDPGQGLRLIYYSQIVNDFQKGDIAEGYSVSREKKESFPLTVTSAQKNPTAFYLCASSSGLSNQPQHFGDGTRLSIL.

The CDR3 sequence: CASSYYNEQFF. For the CDR3, the DNA is TGTGCCAGCAGTTACTACAATGAGCAGTTCTTC. J is TRBJ2-1 and V is TRBV25-1; D is undetermined. The germline gives CDR1 MGHDK, CDR2 SYGVNS. Trimming cost V 5 bases and J 3 bases, with 2 bases left between them. The length of the CDR3 is 11 residues.

The gene calls are TRBV11-2 and TRBJ1-2; D is unclear. The germline V and J ends were trimmed by 5 bases and 7 bases, with 11 bases remaining between them. The germline CDR1 and CDR2 sequences are SGHAT and FQNNGV. This CDR3 is 12 amino acids long. Here the CDR3 reads CASSPARGGYTF. In DNA, the CDR3 is TGTGCCAGCAGCCCAGCGCGGGGTGGCTACACCTTC.

The V call is TRBV19, the J call TRBJ2-7; TRBD1 agrees at 7 bases. CDR3 length: 14 amino acids. V lost 3 bases, J lost 4 bases, and 6 bases stayed unmatched. Germline V gene sequence: CDR1 LNHDA, CDR2 SQIVND (reference sequence). The CDR3 DNA is TGTGCCAGTAGTATCGACAGGGCAGGGTACGAGCAGTACTTC. The encoded protein is CASSIDRAGYEQYF.

This clone was counted a few times. The chain uses TRBV5-4 and TRBJ2-5; TRBD2 matches 12 bases. The CDR3 extends over 16 amino acids. Losses at the gene ends were 4 bases for V and 4 bases for J; bases not matched to a gene: 8. CDR1 is SGHNT and CDR2 is YYREEE in the germline V gene (reference sequence). CDR3 sequence (DNA): TGTGCCAGCAGCCCCCGGGCTAGCGGGAGGGCAGAGACCCAGTACTTC. Encoded protein: CASSPRASGRAETQYF. The full variable domain, in which reference TRBV5-4 and TRBJ2-5 provide the parts outside the CDR3, is ETGVTQSPTHLIKTRGQQVTLRCSSQSGHNTVSWYQQALGQGPQFIFQYYREEENGRGNFPPRFSGLQFPNYSSELNVNALELDDSALYLCASSPRASGRAETQYFGPGTRLLVL.

The chain links TRBV28 to TRBJ1-5; 7 nucleotides match TRBD1. Trimming at V came to 6 bases and at J to 3 bases, leaving 11 bases not matched to a gene. CDR1 and CDR2 (germline): MDHEN, SYDVKM. The length of the CDR3 is 16 residues. CDR3 DNA: TGTGCCAGCAGAGGGACCGGGACAGACATCAATCAGCCCCAGCATTTT. Protein product: CASRGTGTDINQPQHF.